A single sample is the source of the 9 T cell receptor beta chains below, sequenced in a study of shared clonotypes between healthy human individuals. Cells designated naive CD8 were CD45RO-negative and were positively selected for CCR7, with terminally differentiated effector memory CD45RA+ cells excluded. Data came from immunoSEQ multiplex PCR; TCRdb stores just in-frame clones and leaves some out. The sample lists about 1,900,000 clones, just under 95% seen once, with roughly 1.2% in the top ten. The sequencing sample was made of naive CD8+ T cells sorted from blood. The receptor source for this set is a man aged 18 to 29 in good health.

V gene TRBV19 combines with J gene TRBJ2-7, with TRBD2 matching over 9 bases. V lost 1 base, J lost 2 bases, and 18 bases stayed unmatched. The CDR3 length is 20 residues. Germline CDR1 and CDR2: LNHDA and SQIVND (reference sequence). The CDR3 loop is CASSIAAGLAGPPLAYEQYF. As DNA, the CDR3 is TGTGCCAGTAGTATAGCGGCGGGGCTAGCGGGGCCCCCTCTAGCCTACGAGCAGTACTTC. Full variable domain (rest looked up from reference TRBV19 and TRBJ2-7): DGGITQSPKYLFRKEGQNVTLSCEQNLNHDAMYWYRQDPGQGLRLIYYSQIVNDFQKGDIAEGYSVSREKKESFPLTVTSAQKNPTAFYLCASSIAAGLAGPPLAYEQYFGPGTRLTVT.

The chain uses TRBV5-1 and TRBJ2-7; 12 bases agree with TRBD2. CDR1 is SGHRS, CDR2 YFSETQ, per germline. V dropped 4 bases and J dropped 2; count of bases not matched to a gene: 7. The CDR3 covers 16 residues. The CDR3: CASSGGTSGSPYEQYF. Written as DNA, the CDR3 is TGCGCCAGCAGCGGCGGGACTAGCGGGTCCCCCTACGAGCAGTACTTC.

The V call is TRBV6-5, the J call TRBJ2-1; 8 bases are a match to TRBD2. CDR3 length: 15 amino acids. J lost 0 bases, V lost 6 bases, and 4 bases had no gene match. Germline loops: CDR1 MNHEY, CDR2 SVGAGI. CDR3 region: CASSGGGVSYNEQFF. CDR3 nucleotide sequence: TGTGCCAGCAGCGGGGGGGGAGTCTCCTACAATGAGCAGTTCTTC.

The chain joins TRBV27 to TRBJ2-7; 8 bases line up with TRBD2. Germline CDR1 and CDR2: MNHEY and SMNVEV (reference sequence). The J segment lost 2 bases and the V segment lost 7 bases, leaving 7 bases of the junction unmatched. CDR3 length: 14 amino acids. CDR3 sequence reads: CASTPGGATYEQYF. The CDR3 DNA reads as TGTGCCAGCACCCCGGGGGGGGCGACCTACGAGCAGTACTTC.

The genes are TRBV2 and TRBJ1-2, with unresolved D. Germline V gives CDR1 SNHLY, CDR2 FYNNEI. The V and J ends lost 1 base and 8 bases respectively, with 5 bases between them. This CDR3 region has 11 residues. CDR3 protein: CASSEVEGYTF. CDR3 in DNA: TGTGCCAGCAGTGAAGTTGAGGGCTACACCTTC. The full variable domain, in which reference TRBV2 and TRBJ1-2 provide the parts outside the CDR3, is EPEVTQTPSHQVTQMGQEVILRCVPISNHLYFYWYRQILGQKVEFLVSFYNNEISEKSEIFDDQFSVERPDGSNFTLKIRSTKLEDSAMYFCASSEVEGYTFGSGTRLTVV.

The chain joins TRBV5-1 to TRBJ2-1; unclear D gene. This CDR3 comprises 15 residues. The germline V gene encodes CDR1 SGHRS and CDR2 YFSETQ. The V gene lost 1 base and the J gene lost 4 bases, with 12 bases spanning the gap. CDR3 residues: CASSLSSFLYNEQFF. In nucleotides, the CDR3 is TGCGCCAGCAGCTTGTCGAGTTTTCTTTACAATGAGCAGTTCTTC.

The V gene is TRBV4-2, the J gene TRBJ1-1; D ambiguous. V lost 0 bases and J 5 bases, leaving 10 bases between the germline ends. This CDR3 region has 14 residues. Germline loops: CDR1 LGHNA, CDR2 YNFKEQ. CDR3 amino acids: CASSQDARWTEAFF. CDR3 in DNA: TGTGCCAGCAGCCAAGATGCTAGATGGACTGAAGCTTTCTTT.

V gene TRBV13 combines with J gene TRBJ2-5; tentatively, D is TRBD1 (5 bases). Germline loops: CDR1 PRHDT, CDR2 FYEKMQ (reference sequence). This CDR3 comprises 14 residues. Trimming shortened V by 5 bases and J by 7 bases, and 17 bases separated the two germline ends. Here the CDR3 DNA reads TGTGCCAGCAGCGAAGGGGCCAAATTGCGGACCCAGTACTTC. This encodes CASSEGAKLRTQYF.

A single count supports this clone. At one boundary the junction diverges from the germline segment, which might be a read error. This chain links TRBV2 with TRBJ2-1, with TRBD1 as a possible D gene (6 bases). This CDR3 contains 15 residues. The germline CDR1 and CDR2 sequences are SNHLY and FYNNEI. Written as DNA, the CDR3 is TGTGCCAGCAGTGGACAGGACCCTGATTACAGTGAGCAGTTCTTC. Protein product: CASSGQDPDYSEQFF.